This T cell receptor (beta chain) was sequenced in a study of blood T cell repertoires in COVID-19. Study overall: Acute and convalescent COVID-19 samples came from the United States, Italy and Spain. T cells, B-cell-depleted T cells, or PBMCs provided the cDNA or gDNA that served as material.

Original processing notes: For nucleated cells, counts were estimated from reference gene primer amplification. Data came from immunoSEQ multiplex PCR; TCRdb stores just in-frame clones and leaves some out. The V and J calls and clone size are taken from that table; D and trimming were inferred from the DNA. The sample carries around 130,000 clones, less than 85% recorded once. Per germline, CDR1 MNHEY and CDR2 SMNVEV (reference sequence). The CDR3 length is 14 residues. V was pared by 4 bases and J by 6 bases, with 15 bases between. The clonotype was recovered from a woman aged 60 to 75 with acute or convalescent COVID-19. The chain recombines TRBV27 with TRBJ1-2, with D unresolved. Sequencing was carried out using peripheral blood. The CDR3 sequence: CASSSARSRHGYTF. CDR3 nucleotide sequence: TGTGCCAGCAGTTCCGCCCGGTCGCGCCATGGCTACACCTTC.